One and the same sample provided the 8 T cell receptor beta chains below, sequenced in a study of CD8+ T cells in alopecia areata (dated by TCRdb to the late 2010s). Library method: the immunoSEQ multiplex PCR assay. RNA was extracted from all samples and reverse transcribed into cDNA, which served as template for TCR sequencing. Held by TCRdb, this immuneACCESS table contains in-frame sequences only and omits some clones. Under half of the omission traces to an unresolved V gene where checked; the cause of the rest is unknown. The sample table lists roughly 100,000 clones, 55% of them with a count of one. Of the sample, about 8.8% is held by the ten largest clones. Sequenced sample: CD4+ T cells sorted from blood. The receptors here all came from a human donor in good health.

This chain links TRBV6-1 with TRBJ2-2; possibly TRBD1 for D (5 bases). The CDR3 covers 13 residues. Trimming took off 6 bases at V and 5 bases at J, with 10 bases between the two ends. Germline CDR1 and CDR2: MNHNS and SASEGT. The chain's CDR3 is CASRTDPTGELFF. DNA for the CDR3: TGTGCCAGCAGGACAGACCCTACCGGGGAGCTGTTTTTT.

This clone was seen more than once but under ten times. The chain couples TRBV7-2 to TRBJ2-5, with D perhaps TRBD1 or TRBD2 (5 bases each). The CDR3 extends over 15 amino acids. The ends were cut back, 4 bases at V and 3 bases at J, with 15 bases in the middle. Germline CDR1 and CDR2: SGHTA and FQGNSA. CDR3 protein: CASSYSGPVKETQYF. The CDR3 DNA sequence: TGTGCCAGCAGCTACTCGGGACCAGTAAAAGAGACCCAGTACTTC. Filled out from reference TRBV7-2 and TRBJ2-5, the complete variable domain reads GAGVSQSPSNKVTEKGKDVELRCDPISGHTALYWYRQSLGQGLEFLIYFQGNSAPDKSGLPSDRFSAERTGGSVSTLTIQRTQQEDSAVYLCASSYSGPVKETQYFGPGTRLLVL.

The rearrangement links TRBV29-1 to TRBJ1-4; 7 nucleotides agree with TRBD1. V gave up 7 bases and J gave up 7 bases; unmatched junction bases: 9. This CDR3 region has 13 residues. Germline-derived CDR1 and CDR2 are SQVTM and ANQGSEA. The CDR3 protein is CSAGQARFEKLFF. Written as DNA, the CDR3 is TGCAGCGCCGGACAGGCTCGGTTTGAAAAACTGTTTTTT.

The chain combines TRBV5-6 with TRBJ2-3, with 9 nucleotides matching TRBD1. The CDR3 runs 17 residues. Germline V gene lookup returns CDR1 SGHDT and CDR2 YYEEEE. With V trimmed by 5 bases and J by 4 bases, 14 bases remained unmatched. The CDR3 spells CASRLTITTGGPDTQYF. The CDR3 bases are TGTGCCAGCAGGCTAACGATCACAACAGGGGGCCCAGATACGCAGTATTTT.

The table lists this clone with a few counts. The CDR3 here is CASSPLGLQIKGNQPQHF. CDR3 sequence (DNA): TGTGCCAGCAGCCCATTGGGTCTACAGATTAAGGGCAATCAGCCCCAGCATTTT. This chain joins TRBV28 and TRBJ1-5, with no clear D. V was shortened by 6 bases and J by 2 bases, with 23 bases between the two germline ends. Germline CDR1 reads MDHEN; CDR2 reads SYDVKM. The CDR3 loop spans 18 amino acids. Full variable domain (outside the CDR3, taken from reference TRBV28 and TRBJ1-5): DVKVTQSSRYLVKRTGEKVFLECVQDMDHENMFWYRQDPGLGLRLIYFSYDVKMKEKGDIPEGYSVSREKKERFSLILESASTNQTSMYLCASSPLGLQIKGNQPQHFGDGTRLSIL.

This clone came up once. This chain uses TRBV5-1 with TRBJ2-5; D tentatively fits TRBD1 or TRBD2 (5 bases each). From germline, CDR1 is SGHRS and CDR2 YFSETQ. The V end was cut by 4 bases, the J end by 4 bases, with 14 bases between. The CDR3 extends over 14 amino acids. This CDR3 reads CASSNAAGTETQYF. CDR3 coding DNA: TGCGCCAGCAGCAATGCCGCAGGGACAGAGACCCAGTACTTC.

The chain joins TRBV7-2 to TRBJ2-3; D remains ambiguous. The CDR3 totals 12 residues. Germline V gene sequence: CDR1 SGHTA, CDR2 FQGNSA. V lost 1 base and J 3 bases, leaving 2 bases between the germline ends. Written as DNA, the CDR3 is TGTGCCAGCAGCTTAGAAACAGATACGCAGTATTTT. It encodes CASSLETDTQYF.

V usage is TRBV7-3 and J usage is TRBJ2-2; D may be TRBD1 (5 bases). The CDR3 extends over 14 amino acids. V lost 5 bases and J lost 4, with 11 bases in between. Germline CDR1 SGHTA, CDR2 FQGTGA. The CDR3 coding sequence is TGTGCCAGCAGCCCAGGGTCGGCCACCGGGGAGCTGTTTTTT. The encoded protein is CASSPGSATGELFF. The full variable domain, in which reference TRBV7-3 and TRBJ2-2 provide the parts outside the CDR3, is GAGVSQTPSNKVTEKGKYVELRCDPISGHTALYWYRQSLGQGPEFLIYFQGTGAADDSGLPNDRFFAVRPEGSVSTLKIQRTERGDSAVYLCASSPGSATGELFFGEGSRLTVL.